The 11 T cell receptor beta chains in this list originate from one sample, sequenced in a study of cytomegalovirus exposure and HLA in healthy donors. The PCR made use of 60 Vbeta and 13 Jbeta primers. Measured with immunoSEQ multiplex PCR; TCRdb has only the in-frame clones, and not every one. The repertoire holds around 100,000 clones, with roughly 70% as singletons. Sequenced: PBMCs. The source is a man aged 40-50 years in good health and CMV-seropositive.

The rearrangement links TRBV29-1 to TRBJ2-7; 10 bases are a match to TRBD1. The V gene end was trimmed by 6 bases and the J gene end by 4 bases; junction bases not matched to a gene: 9. Germline assignment: CDR1 SQVTM and CDR2 ANQGSEA. This CDR3 contains 14 residues. The CDR3 DNA follows: TGCAGCGTCGCAATGACAGGGGGCTTGTACGAGCAGTACTTC. Its translation is CSVAMTGGLYEQYF.

The chain uses TRBV28 and TRBJ2-3; D not resolved. Trimming shortened V by 2 bases and J by 2 bases, and 8 bases separated the two germline ends. The germline gives CDR1 MDHEN, CDR2 SYDVKM. This CDR3 is built from 14 residues. For the CDR3, the DNA is TGTGCCAGCAGTTTAGGCGGTTACACAGATACGCAGTATTTT. It translates to CASSLGGYTDTQYF.

The V call is TRBV5-1, the J call TRBJ1-5, with D perhaps matching TRBD1 (5 bases). This CDR3 has 14 amino acids. Germline loops: CDR1 SGHRS, CDR2 YFSETQ. Trimming pared 0 bases from V and 7 bases from J, leaving 11 bases between. The DNA of the CDR3 is TGCGCCAGCAGCTTGGATCCAGGGCGACAGCCCCAGCATTTT. It codes for CASSLDPGRQPQHF.

The chain has TRBV5-4 and TRBJ2-3; possible D gene TRBD1, 8 bases. This CDR3 is built from 16 residues. The germline gives CDR1 SGHNT, CDR2 YYREEE (reference sequence). Trimming removed 3 bases from V and 4 bases from J, with 18 bases in between. DNA of the CDR3: TGTGCCAGCAGCTCGGACAGGGTCGGGGGGCCAGATACGCAGTATTTT. Protein sequence: CASSSDRVGGPDTQYF.

This clone showed up just a few times. V usage is TRBV7-2 and J usage is TRBJ2-1; TRBD2 aligns across 8 bases. The CDR3 covers 15 residues. Germline CDR1 SGHTA, CDR2 FQGNSA. Trimming removed 5 bases from V and 9 bases from J; junction bases left unmatched: 12. The CDR3 is CASSASGTRDSEQFF. As DNA, the CDR3 is TGTGCCAGCAGCGCCTCCGGGACTAGAGATAGTGAGCAGTTCTTC. The whole variable domain, filled in from reference TRBV7-2 and TRBJ2-1, reads GAGVSQSPSNKVTEKGKDVELRCDPISGHTALYWYRQSLGQGLEFLIYFQGNSAPDKSGLPSDRFSAERTGGSVSTLTIQRTQQEDSAVYLCASSASGTRDSEQFFGPGTRLTVL.

Here the CDR3 DNA reads TGCGCCAGCAGTGAGTCCCCCTGGAGCAGCTTTTACGAGCAGTACTTC. It translates to CASSESPWSSFYEQYF. The rearrangement links TRBV10-1 to TRBJ2-7; no reliable D call. The CDR3 sequence is 16 residues long. Germline assignment: CDR1 WNHNN and CDR2 SYGVQD (reference sequence). V lost 0 bases and J 4 bases, leaving 16 bases between the germline ends.

The chain joins TRBV2 to TRBJ2-4, with D possibly being TRBD2 (5 bases). The CDR3 totals 13 residues. Germline values: CDR1 SNHLY, CDR2 FYNNEI. V was shortened by 6 bases and J by 8 bases, with 14 bases between the two germline ends. The CDR3 spells CASRGTRNHIQYF. The CDR3 DNA follows: TGTGCCAGCAGAGGTACTAGAAATCACATTCAGTACTTC. The whole variable domain, remainder taken from reference TRBV2 and TRBJ2-4, is EPEVTQTPSHQVTQMGQEVILRCVPISNHLYFYWYRQILGQKVEFLVSFYNNEISEKSEIFDDQFSVERPDGSNFTLKIRSTKLEDSAMYFCASRGTRNHIQYFGAGTRLSVL.

This clone was seen just once. CDR3 sequence (DNA): TGTGCCAGCAGCGCAGACAGGGCGGAGGCCAACGTCCTGACTTTC. Translated: CASSADRAEANVLTF. The V gene is TRBV4-2, the J gene TRBJ2-6; 7 bases match TRBD1. The CDR3 totals 15 residues. The V and J ends lost 5 bases and 6 bases, in that order; junction bases with no gene match: 7. Germline values: CDR1 LGHNA, CDR2 YNFKEQ.

This clone has more than one count but fewer than ten. The chain couples TRBV6-1 to TRBJ1-5; D is ambiguous. The germline gives CDR1 MNHNS, CDR2 SASEGT. This CDR3 comprises 13 residues. V was clipped by 3 bases and J by 5 bases, with 8 bases between them. The CDR3 DNA is TGTGCCAGCAGTGAGAGGAACGATCAGCCCCAGCATTTT. This gives the protein CASSERNDQPQHF.

The J gene is TRBJ2-1, the V gene TRBV7-6, with 9 bases fitting TRBD2. The germline CDR1 and CDR2 sequences are SGHVS and FNYEAQ. J lost 5 bases, V lost 5 bases, and 7 bases had no gene match. The CDR3 spans 15 residues. This CDR3 is CASSHPSGTNNEQFF. The CDR3 nucleotides are TGTGCCAGCAGCCACCCTAGCGGGACCAACAATGAGCAGTTCTTC.

DNA of the CDR3: TGTGCCAGCAGCTTACTCCTAGCGGGAGGGAATGAGCAGTTCTTC. Protein: CASSLLLAGGNEQFF. The chain recombines TRBV13 with TRBJ2-1, with 12 nucleotides matching TRBD2. The junction had 3 bases not matched to a gene; V was cut back by 2 bases and J by 7 bases. This CDR3 has 15 amino acids. Per the germline V gene, CDR1 is PRHDT and CDR2 is FYEKMQ (reference sequence). The full variable domain, its missing parts supplied by reference TRBV13 and TRBJ2-1, is AAGVIQSPRHLIKEKRETATLKCYPIPRHDTVYWYQQGPGQDPQFLISFYEKMQSDKGSIPDRFSAQQFSDYHSELNMSSLELGDSALYFCASSLLLAGGNEQFFGPGTRLTVL.